This TCR beta chain appears in the sequencing data of a study of shared clonotypes between healthy human individuals. Study-wide results and limits: Sorted-subset sequencing, rarefaction showed, was incomplete despite large depth. Among non-shared clonotypes, generation probabilities were lower than among those shared by all four donors.

About this clone: Its target is not known.

Clones were read by immunoSEQ multiplex PCR, and TCRdb kept only the in-frame ones, dropping some. Of a few million clones detected, roughly 92% appear once; the ten largest clones hold under 0.15%. Those who donated were healthy HIV-negative adults, with no recent acute infections or vaccinations reported. This TCR derives from a man younger than 35 in good health. Sequencing was done on a sample of naive CD4+ T cells sorted from blood. Subset: CD45RA+ positively selected.

Here the CDR3 DNA reads TGCGCCAGCAGCCAAGACGGCGCCCTAAACACCATATATTTT. It codes for CASSQDGALNTIYF. The chain carries TRBV4-1 and TRBJ1-3; no definite D call. Germline CDR1 and CDR2: MGHRA and YSYEKL. The length of the CDR3 is 14 residues. Deletions cut 0 bases from V and 6 bases from J, with 9 bases between.